These 22 T cell receptor beta chains originate from one sample sequenced in a study of liver allograft versus peripheral blood T cells. As for the study in general: T cell receptor repertoires in transplanted livers were compared with those in recipients' peripheral blood.

TCRdb ran MiXCR on the reads and lists one entry per CDR3 protein. The data show approximately 1,500 distinct CDR3 sequences, with 11% seen just once and 8% held by the top ten. The receptors come from a human patient who had a liver transplant. The graft donor may have given rise to some T cells.

This chain connects TRBV11-2 to TRBJ1-2; D is ambiguous. The CDR3 consists of 15 residues. CDR1 and CDR2 from the germline V gene are SGHAT and FQNNGV. V lost 1 base, J lost 2 bases, and 11 bases lay in between. This CDR3 is CASSLGPGLNYGYTF. The DNA of the CDR3 is TGTGCCAGCAGCTTAGGTCCGGGGTTGAACTATGGCTACACCTTC.

The chain is built from TRBV9 and TRBJ1-2; 9 positions agree with TRBD1. The CDR3 length is 14 residues. Germline trimming cut 4 bases from V and 2 bases from J; bases unmatched to any gene: 3. Germline loops: CDR1 SGDLS, CDR2 YYNGEE. The DNA of the CDR3 is TGTGCCAGCAGCTCAGGGACAGGGAACTATGGCTACACCTTC. It codes for CASSSGTGNYGYTF.

This clonotype is large (0.1 to 1%) within its sample. The chain has TRBV28 and TRBJ1-2; D unclear. Germline CDR1 MDHEN, CDR2 SYDVKM. Trimming took 7 bases from V and 7 from J, leaving 13 bases between them. The CDR3 extends over 12 amino acids. CDR3 nucleotides: TGTGCCAGCAACCTCGACGCCGGTGGCTACACCTTC. This codes for CASNLDAGGYTF.

By sample fraction, this clonotype is large. The chain combines TRBV15 with TRBJ2-2, with D unresolved. Germline V gene lookup returns CDR1 LNHNV and CDR2 YYDKDF (reference sequence). The V end lost 0 bases, the J end lost 0 bases, and 11 bases lay between the germline ends. The CDR3 is made up of 17 amino acids. CDR3 DNA: TGTGCCACCAGCAGAGATTTGAATACCGCGAACACCGGGGAGCTGTTTTTT. Translating gives CATSRDLNTANTGELFF. The full variable domain, rest sourced from reference TRBV15 and TRBJ2-2, is DAMVIQNPRYQVTQFGKPVTLSCSQTLNHNVMYWYQQKSSQAPKLLFHYYDKDFNNEADTPDNFQSRRPNTSFCFLDIRSPGLGDTAMYLCATSRDLNTANTGELFFGEGSRLTVL.

Sample share makes this clonotype medium-sized. The chain joins TRBV12-3 or TRBV12-4 to TRBJ2-4; D ambiguous. V lost 6 bases, J lost 1 base, and 7 bases lay in between. The CDR3 consists of 13 residues. Here the CDR3 reads CASSDRAKNIQYF. As DNA, the CDR3 is TGTGCCAGCAGCGATAGGGCCAAAAACATTCAGTACTTC.

The V gene is TRBV28, the J gene TRBJ2-7; TRBD2 matches at 11 bases. The CDR3 is 14 amino acids. The V and J ends lost 6 bases and 2 bases, in that order; junction bases with no gene match: 3. Germline CDR1 is MDHEN and CDR2 is SYDVKM. Here the CDR3 reads CASRTSGTTYEQYF. As DNA, the CDR3 is TGTGCCAGCAGGACTAGCGGGACGACCTACGAGCAGTACTTC.

With respect to this clonotype: Compared with germline, one end of the junction differs, possibly owing to a read error. V is TRBV2 and J is TRBJ2-1; TRBD1 agrees at 8 bases. CDR1 and CDR2 from the germline V gene are SNHLY and FYNNEI. The CDR3 spans 14 residues. The CDR3: CASRKFNDRGRLVF. CDR3 coding DNA: TGTGCCAGCAGAAAATTCAACGACAGGGGCCGGCTAGTCTTC. Combining the CDR3 with reference TRBV2 and TRBJ2-1 gives the whole variable domain EPEVTQTPSHQVTQMGQEVILRCVPISNHLYFYWYRQILGQKVEFLVSFYNNEISEKSEIFDDQFSVERPDGSNFTLKIRSTKLEDSAMYFCASRKFNDRGRLVFGPGTRLTVL.

The chain is built from TRBV5-1 and TRBJ1-5; D call uncertain. V lost 0 bases to trimming and J lost 7 bases, with 8 bases between them. The germline V gene encodes CDR1 SGHRS and CDR2 YFSETQ. The CDR3 is 13 residues long. For the CDR3, the DNA is TGCGCCAGCAGCTTGGGCACAGAACAGCCCCAGCATTTT. This encodes CASSLGTEQPQHF.

Details on this clonotype: Since a much larger clone is just one base distant, this may be a read error. CDR3 loop: CASSKGGDYGFTF. CDR3 in DNA: TGTGCCAGCAGCAAAGGGGGGGACTATGGCTTCACCTTC. This chain joins TRBV3-1 and TRBJ1-2, with D maybe TRBD1 (6 bases). Looked up from germline, CDR1 is LGHDT and CDR2 is YNNKEL (reference sequence). This CDR3 is 13 amino acids long.

Within the sample, this clonotype is medium-sized (0.01 to 0.1%). The CDR3 region is CASGIPIFSGRFTGELFF. The CDR3 nucleotides read TGTGCCAGCGGTATTCCCATTTTTAGCGGGAGGTTCACCGGGGAGCTGTTTTTT. The chain combines TRBV6-1 with TRBJ2-2, with 10 bases lining up with TRBD2. The CDR3 has 18 residues. Germline CDR1 is MNHNS and CDR2 is SASEGT. V shed 8 bases, J shed 4 bases, and the junction held 16 bases outside the gene matches.

This clonotype is large by share. The CDR3 loop reads CASGPGKGGPSDEKLFF. The CDR3 DNA follows: TGTGCTAGTGGCCCCGGAAAGGGCGGCCCCTCCGACGAAAAACTGTTTTTT. The chain employs TRBV12-5 and TRBJ1-4; D is unresolved. The CDR3 runs to 17 residues. Trimming took 6 bases from V and 8 from J, leaving 25 bases between them. Per germline, CDR1 LGHNT and CDR2 FRNRAP. Filled out from reference TRBV12-5 and TRBJ1-4, the complete variable domain reads DARVTQTPRHKVTEMGQEVTMRCQPILGHNTVFWYRQTMMQGLELLAYFRNRAPLDDSGMPKDRFSAEMPDATLATLKIQPSEPRDSAVYFCASGPGKGGPSDEKLFFGSGTQLSVL.

This clonotype is judged large. This chain connects TRBV30 to TRBJ1-6; D gene uncertain. Trimming removed 2 bases at V and 11 bases at J, with 16 bases between. Germline CDR1 is GTSNPN and CDR2 is SVGIG (reference sequence). The CDR3 spans 14 residues. This chain's CDR3 is CAWSPGGNGAPLHF. CDR3 sequence (DNA): TGTGCCTGGAGTCCTGGTGGTAACGGGGCACCCCTCCACTTT. Complete variable domain (other parts from reference TRBV30 and TRBJ1-6): SQTIHQWPATLVQPVGSPLSLECTVEGTSNPNLYWYRQAAGRGLQLLFYSVGIGQISSEVPQNLSASRPQDRQFILSSKKLLLSDSGFYLCAWSPGGNGAPLHFGNGTRLTVT.

Relative to its sample, this clonotype is large. The J gene is TRBJ1-2, the V gene TRBV6-6; D remains unclear. V gave up 6 bases and J gave up 7 bases, with 27 bases separating them. Germline CDR1 MNHNY, CDR2 SVGAGI (reference sequence). CDR3 length: 17 residues. The CDR3 sequence is CASSHRNGGHFIGGYTF. Here the CDR3 DNA reads TGTGCCAGCAGCCATAGGAACGGTGGCCACTTTATCGGTGGCTACACCTTC.

This clonotype ranks as medium-sized (0.01 to 0.1%). The chain employs TRBV5-4 and TRBJ1-2; a weak D match, TRBD1 (5 bases). From germline, CDR1 is SGHNT and CDR2 YYREEE (reference sequence). The length of the CDR3 is 12 residues. Trimming pared 3 bases from V and 6 bases from J, leaving 9 bases between. The CDR3 region has the DNA TGTGCCAGCAGCTGGCTGGGGGATGGCTACACCTTC. Its protein product is CASSWLGDGYTF.

This clonotype is medium-sized in the sample. In DNA form, the CDR3 reads TGCAGTGCTAGAGCGTCTTCCGGGACGGATGAAGCTTTCTTT. This encodes CSARASSGTDEAFF. The rearrangement joins TRBV20-1 to TRBJ1-1; the D gene is possibly TRBD1 (5 bases). The CDR3 runs 14 residues. V gave up 1 base and J gave up 7 bases, with 16 bases separating them. Germline assignment: CDR1 DFQATT and CDR2 SNEGSKA (reference sequence).

This clonotype has ten or more counts. The chain has TRBV25-1 and TRBJ1-2; tentative D call: TRBD1 (6 bases). The CDR3 loop spans 14 amino acids. CDR1 is MGHDK, CDR2 SYGVNS, per germline. Trimming left V 2 bases short and J 4 bases short, with 11 bases between. CDR3 protein: CASSEQGPRYGYTF. The DNA of the CDR3 is TGTGCCAGCAGTGAACAGGGGCCACGCTATGGCTACACCTTC.

In its sample, this clonotype ranks as medium-sized. The J gene is TRBJ2-2, the V gene TRBV18; 8 bases are shared with TRBD2. The CDR3 spans 18 residues. In germline, CDR1 is KGHSH, CDR2 LQKENI. V was clipped by 3 bases and J by 3 bases; unmatched bases: 12. The CDR3, as DNA: TGTGCCAGCTCACCCGATAATCACCGGGAGGGCCACACCGGGGAGCTGTTTTTT. It yields the protein CASSPDNHREGHTGELFF. Full variable domain (remainder filled in from reference TRBV18 and TRBJ2-2): NAGVMQNPRHLVRRRGQEARLRCSPMKGHSHVYWYRQLPEEGLKFMVYLQKENIIDESGMPKERFSAEFPKEGPSILRIQQVVRGDSAAYFCASSPDNHREGHTGELFFGEGSRLTVL.

This clonotype is judged medium-sized. The rearrangement joins TRBV27 to TRBJ2-7; 13 nucleotides line up with TRBD2. Per the germline V gene, CDR1 is MNHEY and CDR2 is SMNVEV (reference sequence). J lost 0 bases, V lost 3 bases, and 5 bases had no gene match. The CDR3 runs to 17 residues. The CDR3 DNA sequence: TGTGCCAGCAGTTTCGCCCGGACTAGCGGGGGCTCCTACGAGCAGTACTTC. Its protein is CASSFARTSGGSYEQYF.

This clonotype is medium-sized. V usage is TRBV19 and J usage is TRBJ2-7; 9 nucleotides line up with TRBD1. The CDR3 runs 14 residues. Losses at the gene ends were 3 bases for V and 6 bases for J; bases not matched to a gene: 6. Germline CDR1 and CDR2: LNHDA and SQIVND (reference sequence). The CDR3 bases are TGTGCCAGTAGTATTGAGACAGGGGGAGGCGAGCAGTACTTC. This gives the protein CASSIETGGGEQYF.

This clonotype is large in the sample. The V call is TRBV19, the J call TRBJ1-5; weak D call: TRBD1 (6 bases). Germline loops: CDR1 LNHDA, CDR2 SQIVND (reference sequence). CDR3 length: 13 residues. Trimming cost V 5 bases and J 7 bases, with 12 bases left between them. As DNA, the CDR3 is TGTGCCAGTAGTGCGGACAGTGTACAGCCCCAGCATTTT. Translation gives CASSADSVQPQHF.

In this sample, this clonotype is medium-sized. The V call is TRBV20-1, the J call TRBJ2-1; 11 positions agree with TRBD2. CDR1 and CDR2 from the germline V gene are DFQATT and SNEGSKA (reference sequence). V shed 7 bases and J 7 bases; nucleotides not matched to a gene: 6. The CDR3 is 13 amino acids. Here the CDR3 reads CSGVAGGENEQFF. The CDR3 DNA follows: TGCAGTGGGGTAGCGGGAGGGGAAAATGAGCAGTTCTTC.

On this clonotype: A far larger clone is one base from this, pointing to a likely read error. This sequence joins TRBV5-4 and TRBJ2-7; D is unclear. The CDR3 runs 14 residues. Per the germline V gene, CDR1 is SGHNT and CDR2 is YYREEE (reference sequence). This CDR3 reads CVSSPTFTFYEQYF. In DNA form, the CDR3 reads TGTGTCAGCAGCCCGACATTTACGTTCTACGAGCAGTACTTC.